This T cell receptor (beta chain) was recovered during a study of T cell responses to AZD1222 COVID-19 vaccine. Study-wide points: Unmutated variant regions are reportedly the target of nearly half of TCRs that are spike-specific.

Sequencing used immunoSEQ multiplex PCR; TCRdb keeps in-frame clones, though not all of them. The repertoire holds about 100,000 clones, around 84% seen once, with less than 3.5% in the top ten. The CDR3 is 12 amino acids. CDR1 is SNHLY, CDR2 FYNNEI, per germline. The V end lost 6 bases, the J end lost 5 bases, and 10 bases lay between the germline ends. On this clone: Its cognate antigen is unknown.

This sample comprised peripheral blood, obtained on day 0 of AZD1222 vaccination. This chain uses TRBV2 with TRBJ2-5, with D maybe TRBD2 (6 bases). This TCR was recovered from an adult in good health. CDR3 sequence: CASSRDWETQYF. The CDR3 DNA is TGTGCCAGCAGCCGGGACTGGGAGACCCAGTACTTC.